The 32 T cell receptor beta chains reported below all come from one sample, sequenced in a study of T and B cells in COVID-19 patients. TRB rearrangements were amplified by multiplex PCR with BIOMED2 TRB-A/B primers. One entry per CDR3 protein results from TCRdb running MiXCR on the multiplex PCR reads. The repertoire holds a few thousand distinct CDR3 sequences, about 25% seen once, with around 30% in the top ten. From blood, about 240-500 ng of genomic DNA served as TRB template. The sequenced material came from blood. These receptors were collected from a human donor with active COVID-19.

The chain combines TRBV7-2 with TRBJ2-5, with TRBD2 matching 10 bases. The CDR3 is made up of 16 amino acids. J gave up 2 bases and V 0 bases, and 3 bases lay outside the gene matches. The germline CDR1 and CDR2 sequences are SGHTA and FQGNSA. The CDR3: CASSLAGLASQETQYF. Here the CDR3 DNA reads TGTGCCAGCAGCTTAGCGGGACTAGCGTCACAAGAGACCCAGTACTTC.

Sample share makes this clonotype medium-sized. V usage is TRBV19 and J usage is TRBJ2-3; D is possibly TRBD1 (6 bases). Per the germline V gene, CDR1 is LNHDA and CDR2 is SQIVND (reference sequence). The CDR3 loop spans 15 amino acids. Trimming removed 7 bases from V and 2 bases from J, with 16 bases in between. The CDR3 region is CASTTRQGNTDTQYF. The DNA of the CDR3 is TGTGCCAGTACTACCAGGCAGGGGAACACAGATACGCAGTATTTT.

By proportion, this clonotype is medium-sized. The gene calls are TRBV7-6 and TRBJ2-1; D is unclear. The CDR3 sequence is 12 residues long. CDR1 and CDR2 (germline): SGHVS, FNYEAQ. Deletions cut 5 bases from V and 0 bases from J, with 2 bases between. CDR3 residues: CASSISYNEQFF. The CDR3 DNA reads TGTGCCAGCAGCATCTCCTACAATGAGCAGTTCTTC.

This clonotype has a handful of counts. The chain uses TRBV20-1 and TRBJ2-7, with D possibly matching TRBD2 (5 bases). Germline assignment: CDR1 DFQATT and CDR2 SNEGSKA (reference sequence). V was pared by 0 bases and J by 2 bases, with 14 bases between. This CDR3 spans 15 amino acids. In DNA form, the CDR3 reads TGCAGTGCTAGAGACCCTCAGAGGGCCACCTACGAGCAGTACTTC. It encodes CSARDPQRATYEQYF.

This clonotype is medium-sized in the sample. V gene TRBV12-3 or TRBV12-4 combines with J gene TRBJ2-7; D uncertain. The CDR3 runs to 12 residues. Trimming shortened V by 5 bases and J by 1 base, and 6 bases separated the two germline ends. The CDR3, as DNA: TGTGCCAGCAGTCTGATGTCCTACGAGCAGTACTTC. Protein product: CASSLMSYEQYF.

Comments on this clonotype: A clone one base away is much larger, so this may be a read error. In DNA form, the CDR3 reads TGCGCCAGCAGCTTGGAGGTATTGGACAGGCTCGGGGACTACACCTTC. Translating gives CASSLEVLDRLGDYTF. The chain carries TRBV5-1 and TRBJ1-2, with TRBD1 matching 7 bases. The V and J ends lost 0 bases and 10 bases, in that order; junction bases with no gene match: 15. Germline V gene sequence: CDR1 SGHRS, CDR2 YFSETQ. CDR3 length: 16 residues.

CDR3 protein: CASVSTGGSYNEQFF. As DNA, the CDR3 is TGTGCCAGCGTATCTACCGGGGGCTCCTACAATGAGCAGTTCTTC. The chain couples TRBV12-3 or TRBV12-4 to TRBJ2-1, with D perhaps matching TRBD2 (6 bases). With 8 bases removed from V and 0 bases from J, the gap between germline ends came to 14 bases. This CDR3 spans 15 amino acids.

The chain links TRBV27 to TRBJ2-7, with 7 bases aligning to TRBD1. The length of the CDR3 is 14 residues. Germline CDR1 reads MNHEY; CDR2 reads SMNVEV (reference sequence). V shed 9 bases and J 1 base; nucleotides not matched to a gene: 9. CDR3 region: CASAHRGPSYEQYF. CDR3 sequence (DNA): TGTGCCAGTGCCCACAGGGGACCATCCTACGAGCAGTACTTC.

This clonotype was counted a few times. The chain joins TRBV20-1 to TRBJ2-1, with 12 bases that match TRBD2. The CDR3 runs to 15 residues. Germline CDR1 and CDR2: DFQATT and SNEGSKA (reference sequence). V trimming: 2 bases; J trimming: 5 bases; junction bases outside the gene matches: 4. The CDR3 nucleotides are TGCAGTGCTAGACCTAGCGGGGGGGTCAACAATGAGCAGTTCTTC. Residues: CSARPSGGVNNEQFF.

By share of the sample, this clonotype is large. The CDR3 loop reads CASSNRVGNEQYF. CDR3 DNA sequence: TGTGCCAGTAGTAACCGGGTGGGCAACGAGCAGTACTTC. The J gene is TRBJ2-7, the V gene TRBV19; D remains ambiguous. Trimming left V 4 bases short and J 5 bases short, with 12 bases between. From germline, CDR1 is LNHDA and CDR2 SQIVND (reference sequence). CDR3 length equals 13 residues. Full variable domain (missing parts from reference TRBV19 and TRBJ2-7): DGGITQSPKYLFRKEGQNVTLSCEQNLNHDAMYWYRQDPGQGLRLIYYSQIVNDFQKGDIAEGYSVSREKKESFPLTVTSAQKNPTAFYLCASSNRVGNEQYFGPGTRLTVT.

The CDR3 nucleotides are TGCAGTGCTCCTTTGGTGGTAGCGGGGTCACAAGAGACCCAGTACTTC. It is translated as CSAPLVVAGSQETQYF. The chain carries TRBV20-1 and TRBJ2-5; 8 positions agree with TRBD2. The germline gives CDR1 DFQATT, CDR2 SNEGSKA (reference sequence). The CDR3 covers 16 residues. Germline trimming cut 5 bases from V and 2 bases from J; bases unmatched to any gene: 13.

This clonotype was seen many times. The chain uses TRBV10-3 and TRBJ1-1; D not resolved. Trimming took 5 bases from V and 0 from J, leaving 13 bases between them. The CDR3 runs 15 residues. CDR1 is ENHRY and CDR2 is SYGVKD in the germline V gene. CDR3: CAISSGGQVNTEAFF. The CDR3 DNA sequence: TGTGCCATCAGTTCAGGCGGGCAGGTGAACACTGAAGCTTTCTTT.

This clonotype counts as medium-sized. The CDR3 DNA sequence: TGTGCCAGTAGTGAAGGGAATAGCAATCAGCCCCAGCATTTT. Residues: CASSEGNSNQPQHF. J is TRBJ1-5 and V is TRBV19, with D unclear. Germline lookup yields CDR1 LNHDA and CDR2 SQIVND (reference sequence). V was clipped by 5 bases and J by 0 bases, with 8 bases between them. The CDR3 is 14 residues long.

This clonotype has more than one count but fewer than ten. V and J are TRBV5-1 and TRBJ2-5, with D perhaps TRBD2 (6 bases). V lost 0 bases, J lost 4 bases, and 10 bases lay in between. Per germline, CDR1 SGHRS and CDR2 YFSETQ. This CDR3 is built from 14 residues. In nucleotides, the CDR3 is TGCGCCAGCAGCTTGGACGTGGGAGGAGAGACCCAGTACTTC. This encodes CASSLDVGGETQYF.

DNA of the CDR3: TGCGCCAGCAGCCCGGATCGAGGTAGCAACGAGCAGTACTTC. Its translation is CASSPDRGSNEQYF. This sequence joins TRBV5-1 and TRBJ2-7; no reliable D call. Trimming stripped 4 bases from V and 5 bases from J, with 16 bases between. The germline V gene has CDR1 SGHRS and CDR2 YFSETQ. The CDR3 contains 14 residues.

By sample fraction, this clonotype is medium-sized (0.01 to 0.1%). This rearrangement joins TRBV5-1 to TRBJ2-7; no clear D gene. Trimming removed 0 bases from V and 0 bases from J, with 7 bases in between. CDR1 and CDR2 from the germline V gene are SGHRS and YFSETQ. The CDR3 covers 14 residues. As DNA, the CDR3 is TGCGCCAGCAGCTTGGTCGCGAGCTCCTACGAGCAGTACTTC. This translates into CASSLVASSYEQYF.

This clonotype is categorized as medium-sized. The chain joins TRBV19 to TRBJ1-5; D gene unclear. Germline V gene lookup returns CDR1 LNHDA and CDR2 SQIVND (reference sequence). CDR3 size: 12 residues. V was clipped by 7 bases and J by 7 bases, with 11 bases between them. Here the CDR3 DNA reads TGTGCCAGTAATACGGGTCTACAGCCCCAGCATTTT. Amino acids: CASNTGLQPQHF.

The chain recombines TRBV19 with TRBJ2-1; 16 bases match TRBD2. Germline CDR1 is LNHDA and CDR2 is SQIVND (reference sequence). The V gene end was trimmed by 10 bases and the J gene end by 7 bases; junction bases not matched to a gene: 13. This CDR3 contains 17 residues. The CDR3 sequence: CATTKGLAGGPVNEQFF. In DNA form, the CDR3 reads TGTGCCACCACCAAGGGACTAGCGGGGGGGCCGGTTAATGAGCAGTTCTTC.

V usage is TRBV5-1 and J usage is TRBJ2-3, with a weak D call TRBD2 (6 bases). The CDR3 extends over 14 amino acids. Looked up from germline, CDR1 is SGHRS and CDR2 is YFSETQ. Deletions cut 4 bases from V and 2 bases from J, with 11 bases between. The CDR3 nucleotides are TGCGCCAGCAGCCTTGGGACTTCCACAGATACGCAGTATTTT. It yields the protein CASSLGTSTDTQYF.

Within the sample, this clonotype is large. The V and J genes are TRBV19 and TRBJ2-7, with TRBD1 identical over 7 bases. Trimming took 6 bases from V and 5 from J; bases not matched to a gene: 7. Looked up from germline, CDR1 is LNHDA and CDR2 is SQIVND (reference sequence). The CDR3 consists of 13 residues. This CDR3 is CASRPRTGHEQYF. CDR3 nucleotides: TGTGCCAGTAGACCTCGGACAGGCCACGAGCAGTACTTC.

V and J are TRBV28 and TRBJ1-2; a weak D match, TRBD1 (5 bases). The CDR3 runs to 15 residues. V lost 1 base and J lost 3, with 12 bases in between. Germline V gene data show CDR1 as MDHEN and CDR2 as SYDVKM. CDR3 nucleotides: TGTGCCAGCAGTTTATTCAGGGAATTCGACTATGGCTACACCTTC. This gives the protein CASSLFREFDYGYTF.

This sequence joins TRBV14 and TRBJ1-6, with TRBD1 matching 7 bases. In germline, CDR1 is SGHDN, CDR2 FVKESK. The length of the CDR3 is 14 residues. V was clipped by 3 bases and J by 11 bases; unmatched bases: 7. In nucleotides, the CDR3 is TGTGCCAGCAGCCAGAGTAACAGGGGTCCACCCCTCCACTTT. Translating gives CASSQSNRGPPLHF.

In this sample, this clonotype is medium-sized. The DNA of the CDR3 is TGTGCCAGTAGTAGCAGAGGAGGGGATAATTCACCCCTCCACTTT. It encodes CASSSRGGDNSPLHF. This rearrangement joins TRBV19 to TRBJ1-6, with a tentative D call TRBD1 (5 bases). CDR1 LNHDA and CDR2 SQIVND come from the germline V gene (reference sequence). Trimming removed 4 bases at V and 5 bases at J, with 12 bases between. The CDR3 totals 15 residues.

This clonotype is medium-sized (0.01 to 0.1%) within its sample. The V and J genes are TRBV18 and TRBJ2-3, with D unclear. V was clipped by 4 bases and J by 2 bases, with 7 bases between them. CDR1 and CDR2 (germline): KGHSH, LQKENI. The CDR3 is 13 residues long. The CDR3 sequence: CASSREVTDTQYF. CDR3 coding DNA: TGTGCCAGCTCACGAGAAGTCACAGATACGCAGTATTTT.

This clonotype is medium-sized (0.01 to 0.1%). The rearrangement links TRBV5-4 to TRBJ2-7; 8 bases match TRBD1. Losses at the gene ends were 1 base for V and 6 bases for J; bases not matched to a gene: 12. CDR3 length: 16 amino acids. Per germline, CDR1 SGHNT and CDR2 YYREEE (reference sequence). The CDR3 DNA follows: TGTGCCAGCAGCTTGAGGGGACAGGTGATCCATTCCGAGCAGTACTTC. This gives the protein CASSLRGQVIHSEQYF.

By sample fraction, this clonotype is medium-sized (0.01 to 0.1%). The genes are TRBV6-6 and TRBJ2-5, with D possibly being TRBD1 or TRBD2 (5 bases each). The germline V gene has CDR1 MNHNY and CDR2 SVGAGI (reference sequence). V was cut by 5 bases and J by 7 bases, with 14 bases left in between. The CDR3 length is 13 residues. The CDR3 here is CASSVLRDATQYF. Here the CDR3 DNA reads TGTGCCAGCAGTGTCTTAAGGGACGCGACCCAGTACTTC.

This chain uses TRBV4-3 with TRBJ2-1; D is possibly TRBD1 (7 bases). Germline V gene lookup returns CDR1 LGHNA and CDR2 YSLEER. V lost 4 bases and J lost 5, with 21 bases in between. The CDR3 has 17 amino acids. The CDR3 loop is CASSLESAGQTHNEQFF. The CDR3 nucleotides are TGCGCCAGCAGCCTCGAATCGGCGGGACAGACCCACAATGAGCAGTTCTTC.

By proportion, this clonotype is medium-sized. The chain employs TRBV19 and TRBJ1-6, with 7 bases fitting TRBD1. V dropped 4 bases and J dropped 9; count of bases not matched to a gene: 0. This CDR3 spans 12 amino acids. In germline, CDR1 is LNHDA, CDR2 SQIVND (reference sequence). The CDR3 loop is CASSRQGSPLHF. The CDR3 nucleotides are TGTGCCAGTAGTAGACAGGGTTCACCCCTCCACTTT.

The rearrangement uses TRBV19 and TRBJ2-1, with 12 bases aligning to TRBD2. Unmatched junction bases numbered 1, after V lost 3 bases and J lost 4 bases. CDR3 length equals 15 residues. In germline, CDR1 is LNHDA, CDR2 SQIVND (reference sequence). The CDR3 region has the DNA TGTGCCAGTAGTATGACTAGCGGGAGTTACAATGAGCAGTTCTTC. Its translation is CASSMTSGSYNEQFF.

This clonotype is labeled as medium-sized. J is TRBJ2-3 and V is TRBV6-5, with 7 bases that match TRBD2. Germline CDR1 is MNHEY and CDR2 is SVGAGI. This CDR3 has 15 amino acids. V was clipped by 5 bases and J by 0 bases; unmatched bases: 5. The CDR3 protein is CASSPSGISTDTQYF. The CDR3 DNA reads TGTGCCAGCAGTCCCAGCGGGATTAGCACAGATACGCAGTATTTT.

The table lists this clonotype with a few counts. The chain couples TRBV7-9 to TRBJ1-5, with 10 bases identical to TRBD1. Germline-derived CDR1 and CDR2 are SEHNR and FQNEAQ (reference sequence). Losses at the gene ends were 5 bases for V and 1 base for J; bases not matched to a gene: 11. CDR3 length equals 18 residues. The CDR3 loop reads CASSGDRGLGGSNQPQHF. The CDR3 DNA reads TGTGCCAGCAGCGGCGACAGGGGGCTGGGTGGGAGCAATCAGCCCCAGCATTTT.

This clonotype came up a few times. The V gene is TRBV5-1, the J gene TRBJ2-7; TRBD1 might be the D (6 bases). The V gene lost 2 bases and the J gene lost 4 bases, with 13 bases spanning the gap. This CDR3 contains 14 residues. Germline lookup yields CDR1 SGHRS and CDR2 YFSETQ. CDR3 loop: CASSLDRPAYEQYF. The CDR3, as DNA: TGCGCCAGCAGCTTAGACAGGCCGGCGTACGAGCAGTACTTC.